The 10 T cell receptor beta chains listed next were all sequenced from one sample in a study of cytomegalovirus exposure and HLA in healthy donors. TCRdb's copy holds only in-frame clones and misses some; the assay was immunoSEQ multiplex PCR. Found here are roughly 330,000 clones, about nine tenths of them singletons; the top ten hold roughly 1.2%. Material: PBMCs. These receptors all stem from a woman younger than 45 in good health and CMV-seropositive.

The rearrangement joins TRBV5-1 to TRBJ2-7; D is unclear. This CDR3 has 13 residues. V gave up 3 bases and J gave up 0 bases, with 7 bases separating them. Germline V gene data show CDR1 as SGHRS and CDR2 as YFSETQ. In nucleotides, the CDR3 is TGCGCCAGCAGCTATACAGACTCCTACGAGCAGTACTTC. It specifies CASSYTDSYEQYF. The whole variable domain, filled in from reference TRBV5-1 and TRBJ2-7, reads KAGVTQTPRYLIKTRGQQVTLSCSPISGHRSVSWYQQTPGQGLQFLFEYFSETQRNKGNFPGRFSGRQFSNSRSEMNVSTLELGDSALYLCASSYTDSYEQYFGPGTRLTVT.

CDR3 sequence (DNA): TGTGCCACCAGCAGAGATAACGACCCGGATCTAGCGTCCTACGAGCAGTACTTC. Its protein product is CATSRDNDPDLASYEQYF. The chain carries TRBV15 and TRBJ2-7; the D gene is possibly TRBD2 (6 bases). Germline V gene data show CDR1 as LNHNV and CDR2 as YYDKDF (reference sequence). Trimming shortened V by 0 bases and J by 1 base, and 19 bases separated the two germline ends. CDR3 length: 18 residues.

The rearrangement uses TRBV6-5 and TRBJ1-1; TRBD1 might be the D (5 bases). The CDR3 sequence is 16 residues long. V was trimmed by 0 bases and J by 0 bases, leaving 11 bases between them. CDR1 is MNHEY and CDR2 is SVGAGI in the germline V gene. CDR3: CASSYSKGALNTEAFF. The DNA for the CDR3 is TGTGCCAGCAGTTACTCGAAAGGGGCCCTGAACACTGAAGCTTTCTTT.

This chain links TRBV7-3 with TRBJ2-7, with D perhaps TRBD2 (5 bases). CDR3 length: 15 residues. The V and J ends lost 2 bases and 3 bases respectively, with 14 bases between them. The V gene's germline CDR1 is SGHTA and CDR2 FQGTGA. CDR3 amino acids: CASSLSTGSSYEQYF. DNA of the CDR3: TGTGCCAGCAGCTTATCGACGGGAAGTAGCTACGAGCAGTACTTC.

The chain employs TRBV28 and TRBJ1-2; D remains unclear. Trimming pared 2 bases from V and 9 bases from J, leaving 13 bases between. The CDR3 spans 13 residues. Germline V gene data show CDR1 as MDHEN and CDR2 as SYDVKM. The CDR3 coding sequence is TGTGCCAGCAGTTTAGAGGGATTCCTCCGCTACACCTTC. Its translation is CASSLEGFLRYTF.

The chain uses TRBV2 and TRBJ2-5; 8 bases match TRBD1. V lost 2 bases and J lost 9; bases outside the gene matches: 8. The CDR3 covers 14 residues. Germline-derived CDR1 and CDR2 are SNHLY and FYNNEI. This CDR3 is CASSEPRGRFAQYF. The CDR3 DNA sequence: TGTGCCAGCAGTGAACCCAGGGGGCGCTTTGCCCAGTACTTC.

This chain joins TRBV7-2 and TRBJ2-7, with 11 bases fitting TRBD1. Germline V gene data show CDR1 as SGHTA and CDR2 as FQGNSA. Trimming cost V 6 bases and J 3 bases; bases outside gene matches: 13. The CDR3 is 17 residues long. The CDR3 loop is CASSRRATGTGGYEQYF. The CDR3 nucleotides read TGTGCCAGCAGTCGACGGGCTACCGGGACAGGGGGCTACGAGCAGTACTTC.

The table lists this clone with a few counts. This chain connects TRBV28 to TRBJ2-3; 7 nucleotides agree with TRBD1. This CDR3 region has 15 residues. Trimming removed 5 bases from V and 3 bases from J; junction bases left unmatched: 8. Germline CDR1 and CDR2: MDHEN and SYDVKM. CDR3 in DNA: TGTGCCAGCAGTCCGACAGGGATCGTGACAGATACGCAGTATTTT. Translated: CASSPTGIVTDTQYF. Together with reference TRBV28 and TRBJ2-3, the CDR3 gives the full variable domain: DVKVTQSSRYLVKRTGEKVFLECVQDMDHENMFWYRQDPGLGLRLIYFSYDVKMKEKGDIPEGYSVSREKKERFSLILESASTNQTSMYLCASSPTGIVTDTQYFGPGTRLTVL.

Regarding this clone: The sample has other DNA sequences that encode this CDR3 too. V is TRBV6-1 and J is TRBJ2-7, with TRBD1 matching 10 bases. CDR3 size: 13 residues. The V gene end was trimmed by 6 bases and the J gene end by 4 bases; junction bases not matched to a gene: 3. In germline, CDR1 is MNHNS, CDR2 SASEGT. CDR3 sequence: CASRTGGNYEQYF. DNA for the CDR3: TGTGCCAGCAGGACAGGGGGCAATTACGAGCAGTACTTC.

The chain has TRBV9 and TRBJ2-3; 7 bases match TRBD2. With 4 bases clipped from V and 3 bases from J, the junction kept 5 bases outside the gene matches. The CDR3 loop spans 14 amino acids. The germline V gene encodes CDR1 SGDLS and CDR2 YYNGEE. CDR3 sequence (DNA): TGTGCCAGCAGCCGAGCGGGGTTGACAGATACGCAGTATTTT. Its protein is CASSRAGLTDTQYF. The full variable domain, in which reference TRBV9 and TRBJ2-3 provide the parts outside the CDR3, is DSGVTQTPKHLITATGQRVTLRCSPRSGDLSVYWYQQSLDQGLQFLIQYYNGEERAKGNILERFSAQQFPDLHSELNLSSLELGDSALYFCASSRAGLTDTQYFGPGTRLTVL.